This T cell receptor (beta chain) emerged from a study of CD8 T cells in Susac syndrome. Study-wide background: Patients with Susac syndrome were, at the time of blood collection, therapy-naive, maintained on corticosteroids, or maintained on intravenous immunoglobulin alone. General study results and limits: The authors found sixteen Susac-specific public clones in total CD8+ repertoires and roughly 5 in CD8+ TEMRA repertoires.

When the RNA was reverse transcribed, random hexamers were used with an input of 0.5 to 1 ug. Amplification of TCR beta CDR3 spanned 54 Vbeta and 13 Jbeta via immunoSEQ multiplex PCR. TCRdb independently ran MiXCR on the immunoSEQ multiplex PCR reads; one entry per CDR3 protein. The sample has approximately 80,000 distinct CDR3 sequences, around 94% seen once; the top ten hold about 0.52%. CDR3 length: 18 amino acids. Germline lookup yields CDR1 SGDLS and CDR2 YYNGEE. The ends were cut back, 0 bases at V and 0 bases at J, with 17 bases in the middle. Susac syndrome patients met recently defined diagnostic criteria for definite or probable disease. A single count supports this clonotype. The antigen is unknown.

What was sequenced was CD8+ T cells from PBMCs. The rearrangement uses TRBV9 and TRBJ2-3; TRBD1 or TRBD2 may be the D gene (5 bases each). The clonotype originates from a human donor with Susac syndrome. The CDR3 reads CASSVALRGLISTDTQYF. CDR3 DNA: TGTGCCAGCAGCGTAGCTTTGAGGGGCCTGATTAGCACAGATACGCAGTATTTT.